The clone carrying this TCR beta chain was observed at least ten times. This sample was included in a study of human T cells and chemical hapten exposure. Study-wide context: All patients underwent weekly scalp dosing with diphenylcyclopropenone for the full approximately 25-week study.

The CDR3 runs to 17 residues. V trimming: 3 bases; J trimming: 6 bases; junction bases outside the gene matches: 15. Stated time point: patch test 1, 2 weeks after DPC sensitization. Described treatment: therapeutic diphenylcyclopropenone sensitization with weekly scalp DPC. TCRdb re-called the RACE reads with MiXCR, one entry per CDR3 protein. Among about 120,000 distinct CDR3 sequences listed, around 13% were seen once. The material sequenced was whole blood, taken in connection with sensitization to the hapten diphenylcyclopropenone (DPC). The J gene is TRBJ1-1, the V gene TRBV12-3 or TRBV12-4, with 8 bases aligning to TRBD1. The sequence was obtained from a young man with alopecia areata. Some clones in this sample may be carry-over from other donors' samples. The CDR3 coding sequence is TGTGCCAGCAGTTTTTCGGATGCACTAAAACAGGGGGCTGAAGCTTTCTTT. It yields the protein CASSFSDALKQGAEAFF.